The 10 T cell receptor beta chains in this list originate from one sample, sequenced in a study of blood T cell repertoires in COVID-19 (dated by TCRdb to the early 2020s). Receptor amplification or capture employed the immunoSEQ multiplex PCR assay. Imported from immuneACCESS, the table was reduced by TCRdb to in-frame sequences with V and J called. These copies leave out some clones; in studies compared against another copy, an unresolved V gene accounts for under half, and the cause of the remainder is not known. The sample profile shows around 110,000 clones; 82% of them were found once. The top ten hold roughly 7% of the sample. The sequencing input was peripheral blood. The receptors originated from a man aged 70 or older with active or convalescent COVID-19.

The chain joins TRBV24-1 to TRBJ2-2; 11 bases fit TRBD1. This CDR3 has 13 residues. The V and J ends lost 9 bases and 7 bases, in that order; junction bases with no gene match: 3. Germline assignment: CDR1 KGHDR and CDR2 SFDVKD. This CDR3 reads CATQDRGLGELFF. In DNA form, the CDR3 reads TGTGCCACCCAGGACAGGGGGCTCGGGGAGCTGTTTTTT.

The chain links TRBV13 to TRBJ1-2; 8 positions match TRBD1. Losses at the gene ends were 5 bases for V and 10 bases for J; bases not matched to a gene: 12. Per germline, CDR1 PRHDT and CDR2 FYEKMQ (reference sequence). The CDR3 consists of 14 residues. CDR3: CASSPTGVSSSYTF. The CDR3 DNA is TGTGCCAGCAGCCCGACAGGGGTTTCTTCCTCCTACACCTTC.

The J gene is TRBJ1-2, the V gene TRBV4-1; 7 bases are a match to TRBD1. The CDR3 contains 17 residues. Germline V gene lookup returns CDR1 MGHRA and CDR2 YSYEKL. V gave up 0 bases and J gave up 6 bases; unmatched junction bases: 13. CDR3: CASSQDPKTGISDGYTF. The CDR3 DNA reads TGCGCCAGCAGCCAAGATCCCAAGACAGGGATATCAGATGGCTACACCTTC.

This chain connects TRBV10-3 to TRBJ2-7, with 9 bases fitting TRBD1. The J segment lost 1 base and the V segment lost 5 bases, leaving 12 bases of the junction unmatched. Looked up from germline, CDR1 is ENHRY and CDR2 is SYGVKD. The CDR3 length is 17 residues. CDR3 region: CAISTYPGTGSSYEQYF. The CDR3 coding sequence is TGTGCCATCAGTACCTACCCGGGGACAGGGAGTTCCTACGAGCAGTACTTC.

This chain's CDR3 is CASKQGQGGTDTQYF. CDR3 DNA: TGTGCCAGCAAACAGGGACAGGGCGGGACAGATACGCAGTATTTT. This chain joins TRBV6-5 and TRBJ2-3; 9 bases map to TRBD1. In germline, CDR1 is MNHEY, CDR2 SVGAGI. This CDR3 contains 15 residues. The V and J ends lost 7 bases and 3 bases, in that order; junction bases with no gene match: 8.

The rearrangement links TRBV2 to TRBJ1-2; TRBD1 might be the D (6 bases). Looked up from germline, CDR1 is SNHLY and CDR2 is FYNNEI. CDR3 length: 12 residues. V dropped 6 bases and J dropped 8 bases, with 13 bases sitting between them. This chain's CDR3 is CASRQDREGYTF. The CDR3 region has the DNA TGTGCCAGCAGACAGGACAGAGAAGGCTACACCTTC.

The chain couples TRBV6-5 to TRBJ2-5, with D tentatively TRBD2 (6 bases). Germline assignment: CDR1 MNHEY and CDR2 SVGAGI. V gave up 2 bases and J gave up 4 bases, with 11 bases separating them. The CDR3 runs 14 residues. This CDR3 reads CASSYTRRAETQYF. CDR3 DNA sequence: TGTGCCAGCAGTTACACCAGGAGGGCAGAGACCCAGTACTTC.

The V and J genes are TRBV7-9 and TRBJ2-7; D call uncertain. Germline assignment: CDR1 SEHNR and CDR2 FQNEAQ (reference sequence). Trimming shortened V by 1 base and J by 2 bases, and 15 bases separated the two germline ends. The CDR3 has 16 residues. The CDR3 nucleotides read TGTGCCAGCAGCTTAGAGGTAGGTGGAGCAGCCTACGAGCAGTACTTC. Translating gives CASSLEVGGAAYEQYF.

This clone was observed a few times. The J gene is TRBJ1-2, the V gene TRBV5-4, with 7 bases fitting TRBD1. V was pared by 2 bases and J by 8 bases, with 6 bases of the junction left unmatched. This CDR3 has 13 residues. CDR1 and CDR2 (germline): SGHNT, YYREEE (reference sequence). CDR3 DNA sequence: TGTGCCAGCAGCTTTGGACAGGATCGGGGCTACACCTTC. Translation: CASSFGQDRGYTF. The whole variable domain, filled in from reference TRBV5-4 and TRBJ1-2, reads ETGVTQSPTHLIKTRGQQVTLRCSSQSGHNTVSWYQQALGQGPQFIFQYYREEENGRGNFPPRFSGLQFPNYSSELNVNALELDDSALYLCASSFGQDRGYTFGSGTRLTVV.

The CDR3: CASSARDRGDTGELFF. The CDR3 coding sequence is TGTGCCAGCAGTGCCCGGGACAGGGGGGACACCGGGGAGCTGTTTTTT. The gene calls are TRBV6-1 and TRBJ2-2, with 11 bases identical to TRBD1. The CDR3 is made up of 16 amino acids. The trim removed 4 bases at V and 3 bases at J, leaving 4 bases unmatched. The germline gives CDR1 MNHNS, CDR2 SASEGT.